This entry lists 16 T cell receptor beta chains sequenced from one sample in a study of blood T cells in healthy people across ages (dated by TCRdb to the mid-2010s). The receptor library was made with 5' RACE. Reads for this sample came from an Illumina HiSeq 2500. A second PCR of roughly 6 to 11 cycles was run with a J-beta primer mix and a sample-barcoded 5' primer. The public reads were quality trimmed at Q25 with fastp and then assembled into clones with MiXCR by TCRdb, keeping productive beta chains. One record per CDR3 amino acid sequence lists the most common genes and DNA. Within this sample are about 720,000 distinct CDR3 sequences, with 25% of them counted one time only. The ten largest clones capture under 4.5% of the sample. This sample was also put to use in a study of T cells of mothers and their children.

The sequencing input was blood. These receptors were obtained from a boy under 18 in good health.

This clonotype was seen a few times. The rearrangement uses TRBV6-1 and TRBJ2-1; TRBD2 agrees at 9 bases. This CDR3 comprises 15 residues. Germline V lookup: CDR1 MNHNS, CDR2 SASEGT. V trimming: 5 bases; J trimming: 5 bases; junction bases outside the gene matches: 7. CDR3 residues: CASSRLAAKNNEQFF. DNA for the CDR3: TGTGCCAGCAGTAGACTAGCGGCGAAGAACAATGAGCAGTTCTTC.

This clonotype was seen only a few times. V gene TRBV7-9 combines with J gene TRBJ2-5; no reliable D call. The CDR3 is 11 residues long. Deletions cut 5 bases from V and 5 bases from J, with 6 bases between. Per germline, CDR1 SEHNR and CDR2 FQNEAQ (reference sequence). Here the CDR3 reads CASSAAETQYF. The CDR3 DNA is TGTGCCAGCAGCGCTGCGGAGACCCAGTACTTC.

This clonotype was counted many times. CDR3 coding DNA: TGCGCCAGCAGCCCCTACCGGGACGGTGGAAACACCATATATTTT. Translated, it gives CASSPYRDGGNTIYF. The gene calls are TRBV4-3 and TRBJ1-3; possibly TRBD1 for D (5 bases). The CDR3 has 15 residues. CDR1 LGHNA and CDR2 YSLEER come from the germline V gene. With 4 bases removed from V and 3 bases from J, the gap between germline ends came to 13 bases.

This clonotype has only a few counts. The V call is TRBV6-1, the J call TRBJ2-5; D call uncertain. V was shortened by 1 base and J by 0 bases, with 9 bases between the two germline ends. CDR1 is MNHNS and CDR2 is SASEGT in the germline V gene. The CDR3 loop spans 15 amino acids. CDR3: CASSEGLGNQETQYF. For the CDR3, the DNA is TGTGCCAGCAGTGAAGGTTTGGGGAACCAAGAGACCCAGTACTTC.

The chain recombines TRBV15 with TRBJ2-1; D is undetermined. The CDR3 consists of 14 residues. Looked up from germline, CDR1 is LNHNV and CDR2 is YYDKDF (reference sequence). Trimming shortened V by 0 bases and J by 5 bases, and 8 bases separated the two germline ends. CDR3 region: CATSRDQLDNEQFF. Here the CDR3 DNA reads TGTGCCACCAGCAGAGATCAGCTCGACAATGAGCAGTTCTTC.

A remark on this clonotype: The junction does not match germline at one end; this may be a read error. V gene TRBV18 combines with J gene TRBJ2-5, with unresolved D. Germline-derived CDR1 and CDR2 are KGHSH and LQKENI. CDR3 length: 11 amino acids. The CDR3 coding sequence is TGTGCCAGCCCACCACAGGAGACCCAGTACTTC. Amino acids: CASPPQETQYF.

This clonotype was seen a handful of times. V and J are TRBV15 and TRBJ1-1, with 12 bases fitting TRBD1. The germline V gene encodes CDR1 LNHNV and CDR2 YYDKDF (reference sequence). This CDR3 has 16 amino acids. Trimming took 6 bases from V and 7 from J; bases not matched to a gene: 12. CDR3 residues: CATRLNRDRGHIEAFF. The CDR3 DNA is TGTGCCACCAGACTTAACCGGGACAGGGGGCACATTGAAGCTTTCTTT.

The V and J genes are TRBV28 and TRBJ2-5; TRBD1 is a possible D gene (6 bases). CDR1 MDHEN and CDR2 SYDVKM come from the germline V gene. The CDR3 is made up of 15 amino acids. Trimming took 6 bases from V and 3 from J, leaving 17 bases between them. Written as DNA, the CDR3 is TGTGCCAGCAGCCCCCAGGTGAACAGGGAAGAGACCCAGTACTTC. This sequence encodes CASSPQVNREETQYF.

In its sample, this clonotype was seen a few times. The CDR3 DNA sequence: TGCGCCAGCAGCCAGGGGGAATCAACTAATGAAAAACTGTTTTTT. Its translation is CASSQGESTNEKLFF. The V gene is TRBV4-1, the J gene TRBJ1-4; possible D gene TRBD1, 5 bases. The CDR3 covers 15 residues. The germline gives CDR1 MGHRA, CDR2 YSYEKL. Trimming stripped 3 bases from V and 0 bases from J, with 8 bases between.

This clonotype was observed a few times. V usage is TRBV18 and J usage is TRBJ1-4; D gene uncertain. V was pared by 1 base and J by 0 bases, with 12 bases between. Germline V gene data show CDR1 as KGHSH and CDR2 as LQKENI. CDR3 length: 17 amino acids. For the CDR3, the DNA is TGTGCCAGCTCACCACTCGCCCGCTCTCCAACTAATGAAAAACTGTTTTTT. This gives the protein CASSPLARSPTNEKLFF.

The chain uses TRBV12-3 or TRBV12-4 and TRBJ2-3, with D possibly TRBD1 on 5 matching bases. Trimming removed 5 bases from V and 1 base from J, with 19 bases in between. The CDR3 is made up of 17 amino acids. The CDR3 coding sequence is TGTGCCAGCAGTCCCCCGGGTAGGGGCGGAGGCACAGATACGCAGTATTTT. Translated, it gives CASSPPGRGGGTDTQYF.

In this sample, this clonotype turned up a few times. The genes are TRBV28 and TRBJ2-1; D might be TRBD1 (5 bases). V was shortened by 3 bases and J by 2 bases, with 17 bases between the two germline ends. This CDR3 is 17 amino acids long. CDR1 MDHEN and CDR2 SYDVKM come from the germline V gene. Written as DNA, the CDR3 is TGTGCCAGCAGTTTGGATCAGGGTCGTCTTACCTACAATGAGCAGTTCTTC. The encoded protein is CASSLDQGRLTYNEQFF. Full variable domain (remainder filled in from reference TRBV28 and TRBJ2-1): DVKVTQSSRYLVKRTGEKVFLECVQDMDHENMFWYRQDPGLGLRLIYFSYDVKMKEKGDIPEGYSVSREKKERFSLILESASTNQTSMYLCASSLDQGRLTYNEQFFGPGTRLTVL.

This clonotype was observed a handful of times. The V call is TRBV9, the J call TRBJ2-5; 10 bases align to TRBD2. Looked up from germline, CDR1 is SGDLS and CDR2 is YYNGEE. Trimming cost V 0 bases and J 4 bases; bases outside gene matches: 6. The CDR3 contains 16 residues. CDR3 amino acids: CASSVGGAGGRETQYF. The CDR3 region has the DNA TGTGCCAGCAGCGTAGGCGGAGCGGGGGGGCGAGAGACCCAGTACTTC. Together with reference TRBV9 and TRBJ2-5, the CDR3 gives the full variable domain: DSGVTQTPKHLITATGQRVTLRCSPRSGDLSVYWYQQSLDQGLQFLIQYYNGEERAKGNILERFSAQQFPDLHSELNLSSLELGDSALYFCASSVGGAGGRETQYFGPGTRLLVL.

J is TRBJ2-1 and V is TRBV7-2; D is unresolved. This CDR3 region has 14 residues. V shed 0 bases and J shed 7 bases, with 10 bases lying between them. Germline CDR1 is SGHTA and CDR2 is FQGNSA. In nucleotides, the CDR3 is TGTGCCAGCAGCTTAGCGATCGGTATAAATGAGCAGTTCTTC. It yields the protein CASSLAIGINEQFF.

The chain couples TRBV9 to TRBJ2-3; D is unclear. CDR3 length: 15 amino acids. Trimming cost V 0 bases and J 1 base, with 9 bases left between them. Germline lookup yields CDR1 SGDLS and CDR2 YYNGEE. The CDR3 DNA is TGTGCCAGCAGCGTAGGCGAGTCGGGCACAGATACGCAGTATTTT. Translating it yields CASSVGESGTDTQYF.

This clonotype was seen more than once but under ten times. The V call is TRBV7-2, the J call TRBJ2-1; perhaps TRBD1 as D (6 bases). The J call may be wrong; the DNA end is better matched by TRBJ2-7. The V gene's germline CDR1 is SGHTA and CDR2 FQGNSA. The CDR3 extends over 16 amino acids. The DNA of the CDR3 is TGTGCCAGCAGCTTAGATGAGGGGGTGCGGGCCTACGAGCAGTACTTC. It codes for CASSLDEGVRAYEQYF.